This is a list of T cell receptor beta chains from one sample in a study of CD8+ T cells in alopecia areata. This table comes from immunoSEQ multiplex PCR, and its TCRdb copy is limited to in-frame clones, with some not included. The table has about 110,000 clones, around 59% seen once. Sequenced material: CD8+ T cells sorted from blood. These receptors were obtained from a human donor in good health. The CDR3 runs from the conserved cysteine through the conserved F or W. The D gene is left open where the match is weak. Expanded clones are given a class, and other clones once, few, many or no size at all.

cdr3_aa cdr3_nt d_call clone_size j_call v_call
CAWWDRGHTEAFF TGTGCCTGGTGGGACAGGGGGCACACTGAAGCTTTCTTT TRBD1 NA TRBJ1-1 TRBV30
CASSPGPMWGYTF TGTGCCAGCAGCCCCGGCCCCATGTGGGGCTACACCTTC NA NA TRBJ1-2 TRBV13
CASSFVFGTGEGDYGYTF TGTGCCAGCAGCTTCGTGTTTGGGACAGGAGAAGGAGACTATGGCTACACCTTC TRBD1 NA TRBJ1-2 TRBV7-9
CASSLGLRGLNTEAFF TGTGCCAGCAGCTTAGGACTCAGGGGCCTGAACACTGAAGCTTTCTTT NA NA TRBJ1-1 TRBV7-9
CASSLDVNSPLHF TGTGCCAGCAGCTTAGACGTCAATTCACCCCTCCACTTT NA NA TRBJ1-6 TRBV7-9
CASNPPRGGSTDTQYF TGTGCCAGCAATCCCCCAAGGGGGGGTAGCACAGATACGCAGTATTTT NA NA TRBJ2-3 TRBV7-9
CASQTGQSNYGYTF TGTGCCAGTCAAACGGGGCAATCTAACTATGGCTACACCTTC NA NA TRBJ1-2 TRBV7-9
CASSLMGHPTDTQYF TGTGCCAGCAGCTTGATGGGACACCCCACAGATACGCAGTATTTT NA NA TRBJ2-3 TRBV5-6
CSVEMGPTEAFF TGCAGCGTTGAAATGGGTCCCACTGAAGCTTTCTTT NA NA TRBJ1-1 TRBV29-1
CASSQMGPQLAGYYEQYF TGTGCCAGCAGCCAGATGGGCCCTCAATTAGCGGGTTACTACGAGCAGTACTTC TRBD2 NA TRBJ2-7 TRBV4-2
CASSPGLTYGYTF TGTGCCAGTAGTCCCGGACTGACCTATGGCTACACCTTC NA NA TRBJ1-2 TRBV19
CASSFDTQETQYF TGTGCCAGCAGCTTTGACACCCAAGAGACCCAGTACTTC NA NA TRBJ2-5 TRBV7-9
CASSSGRDRVYEQYF TGTGCCAGCAGCTCAGGTAGGGACAGGGTTTACGAGCAGTACTTC TRBD1 few TRBJ2-7 TRBV13
CASSLLAGVLADTQYF TGTGCCAGCAGCTTACTAGCGGGGGTATTAGCAGATACGCAGTATTTT TRBD2 once TRBJ2-3 TRBV7-9
CASSAGTGGTEAFF TGTGCCAGTAGTGCCGGGACAGGGGGCACTGAAGCTTTCTTT TRBD1 NA TRBJ1-1 TRBV19
CASSLVGATNEKLFF TGTGCCAGCAGCTTAGTAGGGGCAACTAATGAAAAACTGTTTTTT NA NA TRBJ1-4 TRBV7-8
CASSPPEGPTEAFF TGTGCCAGCTCACCCCCGGAGGGACCCACTGAAGCTTTCTTT NA NA TRBJ1-1 TRBV18
CASSPGQGMSYSRSEQYF TGTGCCAGCAGCCCGGGACAGGGAATGTCCTACTCGAGAAGCGAGCAGTACTTC TRBD1 NA TRBJ2-7 TRBV28
CASNPTGNGKLFF TGTGCCAGCAACCCGACAGGGAATGGAAAACTGTTTTTT NA few TRBJ1-4 TRBV21-1
CASSLSTRETQYF TGTGCCAGCAGCTTAAGTACTCGAGAGACCCAGTACTTC NA NA TRBJ2-5 TRBV7-9
CSVTPGQGTGGWYEQYF TGCAGCGTGACGCCCGGGCAGGGGACAGGGGGATGGTACGAGCAGTACTTC TRBD1 NA TRBJ2-7 TRBV29-1
CASRSLAGGPRETQYF TGTGCCAGCAGATCGTTAGCGGGGGGGCCTAGAGAGACCCAGTACTTC TRBD2 NA TRBJ2-5 TRBV2
CASSLQGNYGYTF TGTGCCAGCAGTTTACAGGGGAACTATGGCTACACCTTC NA few TRBJ1-2 TRBV27
CSGGHTEAFF TGCAGTGGGGGCCACACTGAAGCTTTCTTT NA few TRBJ1-1 TRBV20-1
CASSYMRGGGYTF TGTGCCAGCAGTTACATGAGGGGCGGCGGCTACACCTTC NA NA TRBJ1-2 TRBV6-5
CSVEIPGKGEKLFF TGCAGCGTTGAAATACCAGGGAAGGGTGAAAAACTGTTTTTT NA NA TRBJ1-4 TRBV29-1
CATSKEGEHGYTF TGTGCCACCTCGAAGGAGGGAGAGCATGGCTACACCTTC NA NA TRBJ1-2 TRBV27
CASSSSPPGTDVTQYF TGTGCCAGCAGTTCCTCCCCCCCTGGGACGGATGTGACCCAGTACTTC NA NA TRBJ2-5 TRBV7-4